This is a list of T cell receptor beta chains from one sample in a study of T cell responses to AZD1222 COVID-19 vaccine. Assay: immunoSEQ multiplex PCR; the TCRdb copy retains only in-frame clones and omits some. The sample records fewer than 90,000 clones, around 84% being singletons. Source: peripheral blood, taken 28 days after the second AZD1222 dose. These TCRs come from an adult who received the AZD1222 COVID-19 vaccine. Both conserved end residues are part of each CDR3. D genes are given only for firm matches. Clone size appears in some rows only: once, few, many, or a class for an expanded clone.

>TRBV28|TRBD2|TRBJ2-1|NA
CASTGGIVTYNEQFF
TGTGCCAGCACGGGAGGGATTGTGACCTACAATGAGCAGTTCTTC
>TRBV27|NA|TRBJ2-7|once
CASSLGGFYEQYF
TGTGCCAGCAGTTTAGGGGGGTTCTACGAGCAGTACTTC
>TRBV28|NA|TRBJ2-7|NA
CASGRGGSVYEQYF
TGTGCCAGCGGTAGGGGCGGTAGCGTCTACGAGCAGTACTTC
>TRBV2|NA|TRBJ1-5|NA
CASSGDTSNQPQHF
TGTGCCAGCAGTGGGGACACCTCCAATCAGCCCCAGCATTTT
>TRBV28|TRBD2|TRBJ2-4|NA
CASSQTSGRGGNIQYF
TGTGCCAGCAGCCAGACTAGCGGGAGGGGGGGGAACATTCAGTACTTC
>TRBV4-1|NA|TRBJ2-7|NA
CASSQPRKTYEQYF
TGCGCCAGCAGCCAACCCAGAAAGACCTACGAGCAGTACTTC
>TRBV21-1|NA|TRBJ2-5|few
CASSKGRHEETQYF
TGTGCCAGCAGCAAAGGCAGACACGAAGAGACCCAGTACTTC
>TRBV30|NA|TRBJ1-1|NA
CAWSPPPSEAFF
TGTGCCTGGAGTCCCCCTCCCTCGGAAGCTTTCTTT
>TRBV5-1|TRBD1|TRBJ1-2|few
CASSFTGAGGYTF
TGCGCCAGCAGCTTTACAGGGGCTGGAGGCTACACCTTC
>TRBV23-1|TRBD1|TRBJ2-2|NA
CASPHRGEGTGELFF
TGCGCCAGCCCCCACAGGGGAGAGGGCACCGGGGAGCTGTTTTTT
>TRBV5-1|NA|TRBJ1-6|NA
CASSLEGRERTSSYNSPLHF
TGCGCCAGCAGCTTGGAGGGCAGGGAAAGAACAAGCTCCTATAATTCACCCCTCCACTTT
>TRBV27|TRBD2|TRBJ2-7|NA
CASSLGLVADEQYF
TGTGCCAGCAGCTTGGGACTAGTGGCTGACGAGCAGTACTTC
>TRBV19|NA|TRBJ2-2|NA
CASSLRTYTGELFF
TGTGCCAGTAGCCTTCGGACTTACACCGGGGAGCTGTTTTTT
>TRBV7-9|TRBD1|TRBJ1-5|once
CASRTGTDSNQPQHF
TGTGCCAGCAGGACCGGGACAGATAGCAATCAGCCCCAGCATTTT
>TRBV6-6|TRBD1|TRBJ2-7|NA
CASSLGQGVIYSYEQYF
TGTGCCAGCAGTCTGGGACAGGGGGTAATCTACTCCTACGAGCAGTACTTC
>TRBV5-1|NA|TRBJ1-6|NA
CASSLDGTNNSPLHF
TGCGCCAGCAGCTTGGACGGTACCAATAATTCACCCCTCCACTTT
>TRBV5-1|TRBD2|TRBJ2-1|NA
CASSSSGGLYNEQFF
TGCGCCAGCAGCTCAAGCGGGGGGCTTTACAATGAGCAGTTCTTC
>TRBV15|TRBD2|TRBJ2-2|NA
CATSRDLAGGPVTGELFF
TGTGCCACCAGCAGAGATTTAGCGGGGGGCCCCGTCACCGGGGAGCTGTTTTTT
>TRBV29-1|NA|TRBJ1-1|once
CSVVGAGMNTEAFF
TGCAGCGTGGTGGGAGCAGGGATGAACACTGAAGCTTTCTTT
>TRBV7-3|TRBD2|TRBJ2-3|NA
CASSLNGRADTQYF
TGTGCCAGCAGCTTAAACGGGAGGGCAGATACGCAGTATTTT
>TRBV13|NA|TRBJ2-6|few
CASSSYYSGANVLTF
TGTGCCAGCAGCTCCTACTACTCTGGGGCCAACGTCCTGACTTTC
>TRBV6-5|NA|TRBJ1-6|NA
CASSYSRETESPLHF
TGTGCCAGCAGTTACTCCCGGGAGACGGAATCACCCCTCCACTTT